This TCR beta chain was recorded in a study of identical twins. Of note for this clonotype: Its antigen is currently unknown.

Overall study findings and caveats: Researchers reported excess low generation probability among twin-shared out-of-frame alpha sequences.

TCRdb reprocessed the 5' RACE reads with MiXCR, giving one entry per CDR3 protein. This sample carries 400,000 to 500,000 distinct CDR3 sequences, around a sixth of them seen once, and the ten largest clones take around 12%. CDR3 length: 14 amino acids. Germline V gene data show CDR1 as SEHNR and CDR2 as FQNEAQ (reference sequence). After removal of 5 bases from V and 5 bases from J, the junction contained 9 bases not matched to a gene. The receptor comes from a man aged 50 or older in good health. V is TRBV7-9 and J is TRBJ2-7; 7 bases match TRBD1. The sequenced material came from naive T cells sorted from blood. For the CDR3, the DNA is TGTGCCAGCAGCAGATCCGACAGGGTCCACGAGCAGTACTTC. Protein: CASSRSDRVHEQYF.